This T cell receptor beta chain was sequenced in a study of T cell responses to AZD1222 COVID-19 vaccine. Study outcomes and limitations: Reportedly, nearly half the spike-specific TCRs target unmutated variant regions.

Method: immunoSEQ multiplex PCR; TCRdb's copy keeps in-frame clones and lacks some. The sample includes tens of thousands of clones, around nine tenths seen only once; the top ten take about 12%. With respect to this clone: The antigen remains undetermined.

The receptor comes from an adult who received the AZD1222 COVID-19 vaccine. The source was peripheral blood, collected 28 days after the second AZD1222 dose.

This CDR3 is CASSFPAGRGEKLFF. For the CDR3, the DNA is TGTGCCAGCAGTTTTCCAGCCGGCAGGGGGGAAAAACTGTTTTTT. This chain uses TRBV6-2 or TRBV6-3 with TRBJ1-4; the match to TRBD1 covers 7 bases. Germline loops: CDR1 MNHEY, CDR2 SVGEGT. CDR3 length equals 15 residues. The V and J ends lost 4 bases and 8 bases, in that order; junction bases with no gene match: 10.